One sample yielded the 6 T cell receptor beta chains listed below, sequenced in a study of control samples from healthy donors and cancer patients. Generated by immunoSEQ multiplex PCR, the TCRdb table keeps only in-frame clones and is missing some. The repertoire holds roughly 120,000 clones, with roughly 88% as singletons. The specimen was PBMCs. All receptors come from a woman in her sixties with lung cancer.

The chain carries TRBV4-2 and TRBJ1-2, with D hard to call. The CDR3 extends over 15 amino acids. In germline, CDR1 is LGHNA, CDR2 YNFKEQ. Trimming pared 0 bases from V and 1 base from J, leaving 9 bases between. CDR3 coding DNA: TGTGCCAGCAGCCAAGATGCGGACGATAACTATGGCTACACCTTC. Translated, it gives CASSQDADDNYGYTF.

This chain uses TRBV6-2 or TRBV6-3 with TRBJ1-4; D unclear. CDR3 length: 12 amino acids. With 4 bases removed from V and 2 bases from J, the gap between germline ends came to 2 bases. The germline gives CDR1 MNHEY, CDR2 SVGEGT. The CDR3: CASSFTNEKLFF. The CDR3 DNA reads TGTGCCAGCAGTTTCACTAATGAAAAACTGTTTTTT.

The chain links TRBV29-1 to TRBJ1-1, with D possibly TRBD1 on 5 matching bases. The germline V and J ends were trimmed by 6 bases and 5 bases, with 22 bases remaining between them. The CDR3 sequence is 15 residues long. The germline gives CDR1 SQVTM, CDR2 ANQGSEA. The CDR3, as DNA: TGCAGCGTCTACGTCAGGACTCAAAAGGGGACTGAAGCTTTCTTT. Protein sequence: CSVYVRTQKGTEAFF.

The chain employs TRBV5-6 and TRBJ1-5, with D possibly matching TRBD1 (6 bases). The CDR3 totals 15 residues. V was clipped by 2 bases and J by 2 bases, with 11 bases between them. Germline CDR1 is SGHDT and CDR2 is YYEEEE. This chain's CDR3 is CASSLREGGNQPQHF. In nucleotides, the CDR3 is TGTGCCAGCAGCTTACGGGAGGGGGGCAATCAGCCCCAGCATTTT. Variable domain in full (rest from reference TRBV5-6 and TRBJ1-5): DAGVTQSPTHLIKTRGQQVTLRCSPKSGHDTVSWYQQALGQGPQFIFQYYEEEERQRGNFPDRFSGHQFPNYSSELNVNALLLGDSALYLCASSLREGGNQPQHFGDGTRLSIL.

The chain joins TRBV5-1 to TRBJ2-3; 13 bases align to TRBD2. This CDR3 has 17 amino acids. CDR1 is SGHRS and CDR2 is YFSETQ in the germline V gene. V lost 6 bases, J lost 1 base, and 8 bases stayed unmatched. The CDR3 is CASKRGGLAGGTDTQYF. The CDR3 DNA reads TGCGCCAGCAAAAGGGGTGGACTAGCGGGGGGCACAGATACGCAGTATTTT.

The chain uses TRBV5-1 and TRBJ1-3, with a tentative D call TRBD1 (5 bases). The germline gives CDR1 SGHRS, CDR2 YFSETQ. This CDR3 spans 15 amino acids. V dropped 5 bases and J dropped 4 bases, with 16 bases sitting between them. The CDR3: CASRTDPGEGNTIYF. For the CDR3, the DNA is TGCGCCAGCAGAACGGACCCGGGGGAAGGAAACACCATATATTTT.